This TCR beta chain emerged from a study of beta chain features in type 1 diabetes. Germline loops: CDR1 SGDLS, CDR2 YYNGEE. With 3 bases removed from V and 2 bases from J, the gap between germline ends came to 13 bases. The CDR3 covers 15 residues. Overall study results and limits: Insertion counts at VDJ junctions were lower in type 1 diabetes patients, who also showed more deletions there. Naive, central memory and Treg TCRB repertoires seemed to resemble each other more closely in patients than they did in healthy donors.

TCRB transcripts that were expressed got sequenced, as all of the isolated RNA had been reverse transcribed. Profiling relied on immunoSEQ multiplex PCR, and the TCRdb table lists in-frame clones only, not all of them. This table has 70,000 to 95,000 clones, roughly 30% appearing once. Notes on this clone: Its antigen is as yet unknown.

The TCR was taken from a woman aged 18-29 years in good health. V usage is TRBV9 and J usage is TRBJ2-3; tentatively, D is TRBD2 (7 bases). Sequencing used stem cell memory CD4+ T cells from blood. CDR3 residues: CASSDGGRATDTQYF. CDR3 DNA: TGTGCCAGCAGCGACGGGGGGCGCGCCACAGATACGCAGTATTTT.